Below are 19 T cell receptor beta chains sequenced from a single sample in a study of T cells in Graves' hyperthyroidism and ophthalmopathy. The source material, RNA transcripts, was used to amplify TCR beta CDR3 regions. Initially, a first-round RT-PCR of the TCR CDR3 employed the HTBI primer set. MiXCR, run by TCRdb on the multiplex PCR reads, gives a single entry per CDR3 protein. Of roughly 700,000 distinct CDR3 sequences listed, approximately 36% were seen once; the top ten hold less than 35%. What was sequenced was blood. The receptors stem from a woman in her 40s with Graves' hyperthyroidism.

This clonotype was seen at least ten times. The chain uses TRBV29-1 and TRBJ2-2; 9 positions agree with TRBD1. Germline V CDR1 and CDR2: SQVTM, ANQGSEA. Germline trimming cut 4 bases from V and 7 bases from J; bases unmatched to any gene: 7. There are 14 residues in the CDR3. The CDR3 sequence is CSVVPGDRVGELFF. The CDR3 bases are TGCAGCGTTGTACCAGGGGACAGGGTCGGGGAGCTGTTTTTT.

The rearrangement joins TRBV30 to TRBJ1-6; 10 positions agree with TRBD1. The CDR3 totals 15 residues. After removal of 1 base from V and 5 bases from J, the junction contained 2 bases not matched to a gene. Germline CDR1 GTSNPN, CDR2 SVGIG (reference sequence). CDR3 loop: CAWSDGQGDNSPLHF. DNA for the CDR3: TGTGCCTGGAGTGATGGACAGGGGGATAATTCACCCCTCCACTTT.

This clonotype has ten or more counts. The rearrangement uses TRBV10-3 and TRBJ2-7, with D perhaps TRBD1 or TRBD2 (5 bases each). From germline, CDR1 is ENHRY and CDR2 SYGVKD. The ends were cut back, 4 bases at V and 2 bases at J, with 15 bases in the middle. The CDR3 loop spans 15 amino acids. CDR3 protein: CAISARDPPTYEQYF. The CDR3 DNA reads as TGTGCCATCAGTGCTCGGGACCCCCCTACCTACGAGCAGTACTTC.

This clonotype was recorded many times. The rearrangement links TRBV19 to TRBJ1-1; D unresolved. The CDR3 covers 13 residues. V lost 3 bases and J 1 base, leaving 6 bases between the germline ends. Germline loops: CDR1 LNHDA, CDR2 SQIVND (reference sequence). Written as DNA, the CDR3 is TGTGCCAGTAGTATTGATACGAACACTGAAGCTTTCTTT. Amino acid sequence: CASSIDTNTEAFF.

This clonotype was seen more than once but under ten times. CDR3 in amino acids: CASTQDGDNYGYTF. CDR3 nucleotides: TGCGCCAGCACCCAAGATGGGGACAACTATGGCTACACCTTC. The V call is TRBV5-1, the J call TRBJ1-2; the D gene is possibly TRBD1 (5 bases). This CDR3 has 14 amino acids. The germline V and J ends were trimmed by 6 bases and 2 bases, with 14 bases remaining between them. The germline CDR1 and CDR2 sequences are SGHRS and YFSETQ.

This chain links TRBV7-9 with TRBJ2-2; the D is unclear. V was clipped by 3 bases and J by 2 bases, with 10 bases between them. This CDR3 has 15 residues. In germline, CDR1 is SEHNR, CDR2 FQNEAQ (reference sequence). The CDR3 spells CASSLGSFNTGELFF. As DNA, the CDR3 is TGTGCCAGCAGCTTGGGCAGCTTCAACACCGGGGAGCTGTTTTTT.

This clonotype was picked up a small number of times. The J gene is TRBJ2-7, the V gene TRBV12-3 or TRBV12-4; D is undetermined. The J call may be wrong; the DNA end is better matched by TRBJ2-1. The CDR3 extends over 10 amino acids. The DNA of the CDR3 is TGTGCCAGCAGTTTGGGTGAGCAGTTCTTC. It is translated as CASSLGEQFF.

The V and J genes are TRBV19 and TRBJ2-2; D might be TRBD1 (6 bases). With 2 bases removed from V and 3 bases from J, the gap between germline ends came to 10 bases. Looked up from germline, CDR1 is LNHDA and CDR2 is SQIVND (reference sequence). The CDR3 is 15 amino acids. The CDR3 protein is CASSINREYTGELFF. The CDR3 DNA reads as TGTGCCAGTAGTATAAACAGGGAATACACCGGGGAGCTGTTTTTT.

This clonotype was counted many times. The chain couples TRBV6-5 to TRBJ2-7; 8 positions agree with TRBD1. This CDR3 comprises 14 residues. Trimming removed 6 bases from V and 4 bases from J; junction bases left unmatched: 8. The germline V gene has CDR1 MNHEY and CDR2 SVGAGI. CDR3 DNA: TGTGCCAGCAGCCAGGCCGGGACAGGATACGAGCAGTACTTC. This gives the protein CASSQAGTGYEQYF.

The chain links TRBV5-1 to TRBJ2-7; D tentatively reads TRBD1 or TRBD2 (6 bases each). Trimming cost V 4 bases and J 2 bases, with 19 bases left between them. The CDR3 is 16 residues long. Germline lookup yields CDR1 SGHRS and CDR2 YFSETQ. The CDR3 DNA sequence: TGCGCCAGCAGCCACACTTCGGGGGCTCGCGCCTACGAGCAGTACTTC. Its translation is CASSHTSGARAYEQYF.

This clonotype was found a few times. The gene calls are TRBV6-6 and TRBJ1-5; tentative D call: TRBD1 (5 bases). Germline loops: CDR1 MNHNY, CDR2 SVGAGI (reference sequence). The V end was cut by 7 bases, the J end by 5 bases, with 18 bases between. The CDR3 is made up of 15 amino acids. The CDR3 DNA reads as TGTGCCAGCACCAATACCGGGGCGGAGTATCAGCCCCAGCATTTT. This sequence encodes CASTNTGAEYQPQHF.

This clonotype was counted ten times or more. A junction end diverges from the germline sequence, so it may reflect a read error. The genes are TRBV7-2 and TRBJ2-5, with 7 bases matching TRBD1. Germline CDR1 and CDR2: SGHTA and FQGNSA. This CDR3 has 11 amino acids. The CDR3 bases are TGTGCCAGCAGCAGACAGGGAACCTACCGCTTC. It yields the protein CASSRQGTYRF.

This clonotype was counted a few times. The genes are TRBV7-2 and TRBJ2-2; TRBD1 matches 9 bases. The ends lost 5 bases at V and 4 bases at J; junction bases unmatched: 8. The CDR3 totals 16 residues. Looked up from germline, CDR1 is SGHTA and CDR2 is FQGNSA. The CDR3 coding sequence is TGTGCCAGCAGCCCACTAACAGGGGGCCTCACCGGGGAGCTGTTTTTT. Translating it yields CASSPLTGGLTGELFF.

Ten or more counts support this clonotype. The CDR3 reads CASSFSSLDSPLHF. The CDR3 DNA sequence: TGTGCCAGCAGCTTCTCCAGCCTAGATTCACCCCTCCACTTT. The genes are TRBV5-6 and TRBJ1-6, with no clear D. Per germline, CDR1 SGHDT and CDR2 YYEEEE. There are 14 residues in the CDR3. V lost 2 bases and J lost 8, with 11 bases in between.

The rearrangement uses TRBV10-3 and TRBJ1-1; a possible D gene is TRBD1 (5 bases). The V end was cut by 7 bases, the J end by 3 bases, with 12 bases between. From germline, CDR1 is ENHRY and CDR2 SYGVKD. CDR3 length: 13 residues. The CDR3 DNA reads as TGTGCCATCACAAAGGGCAGGGACACTGAAGCTTTCTTT. Amino acids: CAITKGRDTEAFF.

This chain links TRBV7-2 with TRBJ1-6, with a tentative D call TRBD1 (5 bases). CDR3 length: 15 residues. V was pared by 3 bases and J by 10 bases, with 16 bases between. Germline CDR1 SGHTA, CDR2 FQGNSA. CDR3 in DNA: TGTGCCAGCAGCTTGGGTTCGACAGTAAGATCACCCCTCCACTTT. Protein: CASSLGSTVRSPLHF.

The table lists this clonotype with a few counts. The chain employs TRBV6-1 and TRBJ1-5; no definite D call. The V end was cut by 0 bases, the J end by 1 base, with 10 bases between. In germline, CDR1 is MNHNS, CDR2 SASEGT. The CDR3 loop spans 16 amino acids. CDR3 DNA: TGTGCCAGCAGTGAAGCGGCCCGAGCCAGCAATCAGCCCCAGCATTTT. This codes for CASSEAARASNQPQHF.

J is TRBJ2-7 and V is TRBV5-4, with a tentative D call TRBD1 (6 bases). Looked up from germline, CDR1 is SGHNT and CDR2 is YYREEE (reference sequence). The CDR3 covers 14 residues. Between the trimmed V and J ends, which lost 2 bases and 0 bases, there was a span of 9 bases. CDR3 loop: CASSFQDSSYEQYF. CDR3 nucleotides: TGTGCCAGCAGCTTCCAGGACAGCTCCTACGAGCAGTACTTC.

Concerning this clonotype: The conserved phenylalanine or tryptophan normally closing the CDR3 is absent here, so this likely arose from a read error. The chain is built from TRBV12-3 or TRBV12-4 and TRBJ2-2; TRBD2 matches 7 bases. The V and J ends lost 6 bases and 7 bases, in that order; junction bases with no gene match: 11. The CDR3 extends over 15 amino acids. The CDR3 DNA sequence: TGTGCCAGCAGCACGGGTGTTTGGGGGGGCGGGGAGCTGTTTTTG. Translating gives CASSTGVWGGGELFL.